This T cell receptor (beta chain) was identified during a study of Ad26.COV2.S vaccination and SARS-CoV-2 variants. Overall study: Trial arm assignment for the donor was COV1001 Ad26.COV2.S. Study observations and caveats: Ad26.COV2.S recipients had broader spike-specific TCRs (P = 0.0014). Vaccinees reportedly had broad spike-specific CD8+ and CD4+ T cell responses.

Data came from immunoSEQ multiplex PCR; TCRdb stores just in-frame clones and leaves some out. The sample includes 350,000 to 500,000 clones, around 91% of them seen just once. As concerns this clone: Its antigen is not identified.

The length of the CDR3 is 13 residues. Germline V gives CDR1 LGHDT, CDR2 YNNKEL (reference sequence). V lost 6 bases to trimming and J lost 0 bases, with 5 bases between them. Regarding treatment: about 20 received Ad26.COV2.S at low or high dose, single or two shots; roughly five received placebo; per-sample allocation not given. The samples date from day 63 after the first vaccine or placebo injection. This clonotype originated in a person aged 18 to 65 who received the Ad26.COV2.S COVID-19 vaccine or a placebo. The sequencing used peripheral blood, collected in a trial of Ad26.COV2.S vaccine versus placebo. The gene calls are TRBV3-1 (or the pseudogene TRBV3-2) and TRBJ1-4; D ambiguous. CDR3 sequence reads: CASRSATNEKLFF. CDR3 nucleotides: TGTGCCAGCAGGTCCGCAACTAATGAAAAACTGTTTTTT.